This is a list of T cell receptor beta chains from one sample in a study of blood T cell repertoires in COVID-19. Sequencing used immunoSEQ multiplex PCR; TCRdb keeps in-frame clones, though not all of them. The sample holds approximately 140,000 clones, roughly nine tenths seen once. The sequencing sample was made of peripheral blood. These receptors were taken from a man between 18 and 29 years old with COVID-19, enrolled during active disease. Both conserved end residues are trimmed from each CDR3. The D gene is left open where the match is weak.

J | length | D | V | CDR3
TRBJ2-7 | 12 | - | TRBV28 | ASSLEGSLYEQY
TRBJ2-3 | 14 | TRBD2 | TRBV4-3 | ASSQDRSGSADTQY
TRBJ1-1 | 11 | TRBD1 | TRBV6-5 | ASIPGGRAEAF
TRBJ1-2 | 12 | - | TRBV30 | AWGPVGGAKGYT
TRBJ1-1 | 13 | - | TRBV27 | ASSLDARLDTEAF
TRBJ1-2 | 11 | - | TRBV27 | ASSLSAGTGYT
TRBJ2-7 | 9 | - | TRBV20-1 | SAISGYEQY
TRBJ2-7 | 11 | - | TRBV12-3/TRBV12-4 | ASSLQRYREQY
TRBJ1-6 | 14 | - | TRBV28 | ASTLGGGLHNSPLH
TRBJ2-5 | 12 | - | TRBV2 | ATKGAGLGETQY
TRBJ2-7 | 10 | - | TRBV28 | ASSRISYEQY
TRBJ1-2 | 11 | TRBD1 | TRBV29-1 | SAGGQGRYGYT
TRBJ2-7 | 13 | - | TRBV18 | ASSPRDTGYYEQY
TRBJ1-2 | 9 | - | TRBV20-1 | SARSSYGYT
TRBJ2-2 | 11 | - | TRBV25-1 | ASSEGVTGELF
TRBJ2-1 | 14 | TRBD2 | TRBV7-9 | ASSYSSGRRYNEQF
TRBJ1-6 | 13 | - | TRBV6-6 | ASCTGQQPGSPLH